This TCR beta chain was observed in a study of blood T cell repertoires in COVID-19. About the research overall: Sources were T cells, B-cell-depleted T cells, or PBMCs; the material itself was cDNA or gDNA.

The CDR3 runs to 10 residues. V was clipped by 5 bases and J by 15 bases, with 11 bases between them. The germline V gene has CDR1 SGHNT and CDR2 YENEEA. Participants came from about two dozen US areas, aged roughly 18 to 89 years. People in the exposed group encountered a COVID-19 case within 2 weeks before entering the study. Authors' processing steps: Amplification of reference gene primers was used by the study to estimate nucleated cell counts. The repertoire was sequenced with immunoSEQ multiplex PCR; TCRdb's copy has only in-frame clones and lacks some. V, J and clone size are those of that table, while D and trimming were read from the DNA. There are about 270,000 clones in the sample; approximately 90% occur only once, and around 2.8% lies in the top ten.

The genes are TRBV11-3 and TRBJ1-5, with D unresolved. The sequenced sample consisted of PBMCs or T cells enriched from blood (not recorded which). This receptor was obtained from a man aged 35 to 55 who had been exposed to COVID-19. The CDR3 nucleotides read TGTGCCAGCAGCCCGAGTGTTGGGCATTTT. Translation gives CASSPSVGHF.